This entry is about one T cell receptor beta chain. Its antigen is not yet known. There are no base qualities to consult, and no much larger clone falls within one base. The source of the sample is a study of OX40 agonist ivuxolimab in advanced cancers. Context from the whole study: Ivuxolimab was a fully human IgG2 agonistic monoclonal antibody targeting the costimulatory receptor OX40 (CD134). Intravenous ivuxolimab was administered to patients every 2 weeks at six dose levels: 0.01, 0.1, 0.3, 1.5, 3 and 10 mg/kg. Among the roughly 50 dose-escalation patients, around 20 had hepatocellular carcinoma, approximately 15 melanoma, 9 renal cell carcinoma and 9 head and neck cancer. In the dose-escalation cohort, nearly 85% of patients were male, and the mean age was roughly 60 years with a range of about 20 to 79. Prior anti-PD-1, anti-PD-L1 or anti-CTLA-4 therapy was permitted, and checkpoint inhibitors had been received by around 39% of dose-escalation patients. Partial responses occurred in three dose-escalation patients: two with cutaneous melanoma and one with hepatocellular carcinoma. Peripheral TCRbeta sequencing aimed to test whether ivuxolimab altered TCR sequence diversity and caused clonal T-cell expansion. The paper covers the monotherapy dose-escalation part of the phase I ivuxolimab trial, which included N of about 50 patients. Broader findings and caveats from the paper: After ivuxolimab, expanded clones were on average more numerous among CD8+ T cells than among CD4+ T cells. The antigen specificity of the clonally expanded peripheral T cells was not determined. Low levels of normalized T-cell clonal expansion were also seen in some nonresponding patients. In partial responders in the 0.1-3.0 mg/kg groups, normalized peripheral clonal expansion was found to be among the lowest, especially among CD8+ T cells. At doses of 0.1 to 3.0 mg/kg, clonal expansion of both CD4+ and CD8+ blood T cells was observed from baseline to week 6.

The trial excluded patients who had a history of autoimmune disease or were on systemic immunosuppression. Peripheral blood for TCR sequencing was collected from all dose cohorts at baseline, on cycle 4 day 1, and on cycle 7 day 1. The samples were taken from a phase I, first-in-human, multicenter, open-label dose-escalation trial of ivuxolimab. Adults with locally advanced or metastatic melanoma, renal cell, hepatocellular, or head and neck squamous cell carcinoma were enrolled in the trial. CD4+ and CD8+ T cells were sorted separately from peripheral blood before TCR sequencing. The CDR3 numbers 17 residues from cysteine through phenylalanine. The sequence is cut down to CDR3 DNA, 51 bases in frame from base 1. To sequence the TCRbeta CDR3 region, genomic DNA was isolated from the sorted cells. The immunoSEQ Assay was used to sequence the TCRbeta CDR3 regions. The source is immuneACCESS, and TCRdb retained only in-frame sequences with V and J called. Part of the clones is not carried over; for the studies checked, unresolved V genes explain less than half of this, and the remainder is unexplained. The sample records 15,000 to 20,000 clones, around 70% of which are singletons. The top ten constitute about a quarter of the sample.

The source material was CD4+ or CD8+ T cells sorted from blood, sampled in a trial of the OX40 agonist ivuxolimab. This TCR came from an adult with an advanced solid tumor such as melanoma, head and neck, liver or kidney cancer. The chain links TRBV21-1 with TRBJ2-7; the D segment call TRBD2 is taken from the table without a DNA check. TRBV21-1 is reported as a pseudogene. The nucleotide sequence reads TGTGCCAGCAGCAAATGGTGGACTAACCGCACTGGTGATGAGCAGTACTTC. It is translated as CASSKWWTNRTGDEQYF.